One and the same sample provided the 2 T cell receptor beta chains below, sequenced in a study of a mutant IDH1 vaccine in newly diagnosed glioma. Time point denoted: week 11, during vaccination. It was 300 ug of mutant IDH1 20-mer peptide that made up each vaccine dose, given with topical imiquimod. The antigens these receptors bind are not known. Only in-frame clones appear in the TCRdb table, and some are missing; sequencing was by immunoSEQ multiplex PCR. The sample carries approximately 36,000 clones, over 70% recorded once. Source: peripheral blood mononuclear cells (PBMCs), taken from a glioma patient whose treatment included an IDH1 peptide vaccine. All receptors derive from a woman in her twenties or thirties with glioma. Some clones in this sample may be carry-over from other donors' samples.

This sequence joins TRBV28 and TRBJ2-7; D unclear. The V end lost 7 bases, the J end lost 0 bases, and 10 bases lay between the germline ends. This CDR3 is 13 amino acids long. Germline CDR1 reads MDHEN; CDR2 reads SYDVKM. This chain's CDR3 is CASMLGGSYEQYF. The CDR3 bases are TGTGCCAGCATGCTAGGTGGCTCCTACGAGCAGTACTTC.

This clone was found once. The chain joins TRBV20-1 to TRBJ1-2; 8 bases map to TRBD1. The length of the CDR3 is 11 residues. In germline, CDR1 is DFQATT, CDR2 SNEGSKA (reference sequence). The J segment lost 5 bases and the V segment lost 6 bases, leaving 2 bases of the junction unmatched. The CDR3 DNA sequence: TGCAGTGCCACAGGGGGGTATGGCTACACCTTC. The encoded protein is CSATGGYGYTF.